This TCR beta chain was recovered during a study of identical twins. Study-level results: Fewer insertions were carried by abundant cord blood beta clonotypes, but none was seen in memory repertoires. Analyses of zero insertions could be partly confounded by invariant MAIT and iNKT cells.

With regard to this clonotype: What it binds is unknown.

The germline V and J ends were trimmed by 6 bases and 8 bases, with 13 bases remaining between them. The CDR3 runs 12 residues. Each CDR3 protein is one row after TCRdb ran MiXCR on the 5' RACE reads. The repertoire consists of 1.5 million to 2 million distinct CDR3 sequences, with roughly 35% occurring once and the leading ten covering roughly 0.3%. This TCR came from a newborn girl in good health. This rearrangement joins TRBV12-3 or TRBV12-4 to TRBJ1-1; D unresolved. Source material: cord blood. CDR3 bases: TGTGCCAGCAGCCACCACGGGCGCGAAGCTTTCTTT. It codes for CASSHHGREAFF.